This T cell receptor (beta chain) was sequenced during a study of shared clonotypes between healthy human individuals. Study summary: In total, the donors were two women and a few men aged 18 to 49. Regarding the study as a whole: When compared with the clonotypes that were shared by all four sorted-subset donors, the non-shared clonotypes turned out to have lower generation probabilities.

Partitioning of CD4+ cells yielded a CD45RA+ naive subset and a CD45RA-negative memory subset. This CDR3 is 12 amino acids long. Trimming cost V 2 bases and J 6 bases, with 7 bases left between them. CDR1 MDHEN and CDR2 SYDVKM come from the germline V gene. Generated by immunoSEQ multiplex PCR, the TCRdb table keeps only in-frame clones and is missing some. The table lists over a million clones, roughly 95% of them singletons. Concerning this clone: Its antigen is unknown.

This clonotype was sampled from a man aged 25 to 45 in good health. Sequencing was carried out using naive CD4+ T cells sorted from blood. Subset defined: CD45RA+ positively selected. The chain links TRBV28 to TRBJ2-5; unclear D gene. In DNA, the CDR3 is TGTGCCAGCAGTTTAGAGGTTAAGACCCAGTACTTC. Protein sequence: CASSLEVKTQYF.